This is a list of T cell receptor beta chains from one sample in a study of PD-L1 blockade in urothelial cancer. Clones were sequenced by immunoSEQ multiplex PCR, and TCRdb holds only the in-frame ones, with some missing. The table lists tens of thousands of clones, roughly 89% of them singletons. Sequenced here: PBMCs, sampled around atezolizumab (anti-PD-L1) treatment. These TCRs come from a woman aged 70-85 years with urothelial cancer. Both conserved end residues are part of each CDR3. The D gene is left open where the match is weak. Some rows mark clone size as missing; the rest say once, few, many or name a class of expanded clone.

D,V,size,J,length,DNA,CDR3
-,TRBV11-1,-,TRBJ1-1,13,TGTGCCAGCAGCTATCTCGAGGAGGGGGAAGCTTTCTTT,CASSYLEEGEAFF
-,TRBV28,-,TRBJ1-1,14,TGTGCCAGCAGTAAACCTCGGGGGGGGACTGAAGCTTTCTTT,CASSKPRGGTEAFF
TRBD1,TRBV18,-,TRBJ1-1,15,TGTGCCAGCTCACCTAGGACAGGGAGCGACACTGAAGCTTTCTTT,CASSPRTGSDTEAFF
-,TRBV27,-,TRBJ2-7,16,TGTGCCAGCAGTTTCTTCCAGGGCGTTGCAACGAACGAGCAGTACTTC,CASSFFQGVATNEQYF
TRBD1,TRBV30,-,TRBJ2-7,15,TGTGCCTGGAGCCCCGGGACAGGGGTAGTTTACGAGCAGTACTTC,CAWSPGTGVVYEQYF
-,TRBV15,-,TRBJ2-5,15,TGTGCCACCAGCAGGGGACTCGGGGCTCAAGAGACCCAGTACTTC,CATSRGLGAQETQYF
-,TRBV4-1,-,TRBJ1-5,14,TGCGCCAGCAGCCACAGGGTGGACGATCAGCCCCAGCATTTT,CASSHRVDDQPQHF
-,TRBV2,-,TRBJ1-2,14,TGTGCCAGCAGTTTCGGCGGCAGGGACTATGGCTACACCTTC,CASSFGGRDYGYTF
TRBD2,TRBV19,-,TRBJ2-5,17,TGTGCCAGTAGTGTCGGGACTAGCGGGGGTTACCAAGAGACCCAGTACTTC,CASSVGTSGGYQETQYF
TRBD1,TRBV6-5,once,TRBJ1-1,14,TGTGCCAGCAGTTATAGGACAGGGGGCACTGAAGCTTTCTTT,CASSYRTGGTEAFF
TRBD1,TRBV30,once,TRBJ2-7,14,TGTGCCTTCACCCCCGGGGCAGGGGGCTACGAGCAGTACTTC,CAFTPGAGGYEQYF
-,TRBV7-9,-,TRBJ1-1,15,TGTGCCAGCAGCTTAGCAAACAGCCTGAACACTGAAGCTTTCTTT,CASSLANSLNTEAFF
TRBD1,TRBV18,-,TRBJ2-7,20,TGTGCCAGCTCAGCAAGTTGGTATCTGGAACAGGGGTCCGGCTCCTACGAGCAGTACTTC,CASSASWYLEQGSGSYEQYF
TRBD1,TRBV7-9,once,TRBJ2-7,14,TGTGCCAGCAGCCCCAGGGGGCGGCACTACGAGCAGTACTTC,CASSPRGRHYEQYF
-,TRBV7-2,-,TRBJ1-2,14,TGTGCCAGCAGCCCGCAGCGACAGAACTATGGCTACACCTTC,CASSPQRQNYGYTF
-,TRBV15,few,TRBJ1-4,22,TGTGCCACCAGCAGAGATGGTCGTCGTTCAGGCAGGGTGGATCAAACTAATGAAAAACTGTTTTTT,CATSRDGRRSGRVDQTNEKLFF
TRBD2,TRBV7-2,-,TRBJ2-1,16,TGTGCCAGCAGCTTAGTCGGACTAGCGGGGGGGGTTGAGCAGTTCTTC,CASSLVGLAGGVEQFF